Listed below are T cell receptor beta chains from one sample, sequenced in a study of cytomegalovirus exposure and HLA in healthy donors. The repertoire was sequenced with immunoSEQ multiplex PCR; TCRdb's copy has only in-frame clones and lacks some. This table has about 120,000 clones, about four fifths appearing once. The sample comprised PBMCs. The receptors originated from a man aged 25-40 years in good health and CMV-seropositive. Both conserved end residues are part of each CDR3. Each record gives: clone size, V gene, J gene, D gene, CDR3 DNA, CDR3 protein. A D gene is named only where the DNA matches it firmly. Clone size is given for some rows only: seen once, a few or many times, or a class if the clone is expanded.

clone size: -
V gene: TRBV6-5
J gene: TRBJ2-2
D gene: -
CDR3 DNA: TGTGCCAGCAGTGTTAGCCCGAACACCGGGGAGCTGTTTTTT
CDR3 protein: CASSVSPNTGELFF

clone size: once
V gene: TRBV21-1
J gene: TRBJ2-1
D gene: -
CDR3 DNA: TGTGCCAGCAGCCATCGGGGACAGATCCATCAGGGCTCCTACAATGAGCAGTTCTTC
CDR3 protein: CASSHRGQIHQGSYNEQFF

clone size: -
V gene: TRBV27
J gene: TRBJ2-2
D gene: TRBD2
CDR3 DNA: TGTGCCAGCAGTTTTTTCCAGCGGGGCAACACCGGGGAGCTGTTTTTT
CDR3 protein: CASSFFQRGNTGELFF

clone size: few
V gene: TRBV4-2
J gene: TRBJ1-6
D gene: TRBD1
CDR3 DNA: TGTGCCAGCAGCCAAGACTCCGGGACAGGGGGTTCACCCCTCCACTTT
CDR3 protein: CASSQDSGTGGSPLHF

clone size: -
V gene: TRBV13
J gene: TRBJ1-2
D gene: -
CDR3 DNA: TGTGCCAGCAGCTCCACCCGGGGCTACACCTTC
CDR3 protein: CASSSTRGYTF

clone size: once
V gene: TRBV9
J gene: TRBJ1-2
D gene: -
CDR3 DNA: TGTGCCAGCAGCGTAGGCCAATCCAGGGCGGAATATAACTATGGCTACACCTTC
CDR3 protein: CASSVGQSRAEYNYGYTF

clone size: -
V gene: TRBV9
J gene: TRBJ2-3
D gene: TRBD2
CDR3 DNA: TGTGCCAGCAGCGTATGGCGGGAGGGCACAGATACGCAGTATTTT
CDR3 protein: CASSVWREGTDTQYF

clone size: -
V gene: TRBV9
J gene: TRBJ2-7
D gene: TRBD1
CDR3 DNA: TGTGCCAGCAGCGTAGGGGGACAGACCTACGAGCAGTACTTC
CDR3 protein: CASSVGGQTYEQYF

clone size: -
V gene: TRBV9
J gene: TRBJ1-4
D gene: -
CDR3 DNA: TGTGCCAGCAGCGTATCGGGGGGTCCTAATGAAAAACTGTTTTTT
CDR3 protein: CASSVSGGPNEKLFF

clone size: -
V gene: TRBV4-2
J gene: TRBJ2-3
D gene: TRBD2
CDR3 DNA: TGTGCCGGGAGCGGGGGAGACACAGATACGCAGTATTTT
CDR3 protein: CAGSGGDTDTQYF

clone size: -
V gene: TRBV6-1
J gene: TRBJ1-3
D gene: TRBD1
CDR3 DNA: TGTGCCAGCAGTGAATTGACAGGGAGCTCTGGAAACACCATATATTTT
CDR3 protein: CASSELTGSSGNTIYF

clone size: few
V gene: TRBV12-5
J gene: TRBJ2-7
D gene: -
CDR3 DNA: TGTGCTAGTGGTTCGGACTCGAGCTCCTACGAGCAGTACTTC
CDR3 protein: CASGSDSSSYEQYF

clone size: -
V gene: TRBV6-5
J gene: TRBJ1-2
D gene: -
CDR3 DNA: TGTGCCAGCAGTTACTCAATGATTCCCGGACACCCATGGGACACCTTC
CDR3 protein: CASSYSMIPGHPWDTF

clone size: -
V gene: TRBV19
J gene: TRBJ2-7
D gene: -
CDR3 DNA: TGTGCCAGTAGTGCCGGCCCGGGTCCACTGACCTACGAGCAGTACTTC
CDR3 protein: CASSAGPGPLTYEQYF

clone size: -
V gene: TRBV9
J gene: TRBJ2-3
D gene: TRBD2
CDR3 DNA: TGTGCCAGCAGCGGACTAGCGGGAGGGTCAGATACGCAGTATTTT
CDR3 protein: CASSGLAGGSDTQYF

clone size: -
V gene: TRBV11-3
J gene: TRBJ2-1
D gene: TRBD2
CDR3 DNA: TGTGCCAGCAGCCCGCCCTGGACTAGCCCCAATGAGCAGTTCTTC
CDR3 protein: CASSPPWTSPNEQFF

clone size: -
V gene: TRBV11-2
J gene: TRBJ2-2
D gene: -
CDR3 DNA: TGTGCCAGCAGCTTAAGTAGCGGCGGGGAGCTGTTTTTT
CDR3 protein: CASSLSSGGELFF

clone size: -
V gene: TRBV19
J gene: TRBJ2-4
D gene: -
CDR3 DNA: TGTGCCAGTGTCAGGGAACTAGCCAAAAACAGTCAGTACTTC
CDR3 protein: CASVRELAKNSQYF

clone size: -
V gene: TRBV5-1
J gene: TRBJ2-4
D gene: -
CDR3 DNA: TGCGCCAGCAGCACCGGGTCTTTAGAGGACAGTCAGTACTTC
CDR3 protein: CASSTGSLEDSQYF

clone size: few
V gene: TRBV19
J gene: TRBJ2-7
D gene: TRBD2
CDR3 DNA: TGTGCCAGTAGTGATCGGTATAGTACTAGCGGGAGGGTCTACGAGCAGTACTTC
CDR3 protein: CASSDRYSTSGRVYEQYF

clone size: -
V gene: TRBV6-6
J gene: TRBJ1-2
D gene: -
CDR3 DNA: TGTGCCAGCACACTCCGAGGGTTGGGGGGCTATGGCTACACCTTC
CDR3 protein: CASTLRGLGGYGYTF

clone size: few
V gene: TRBV4-2
J gene: TRBJ1-6
D gene: -
CDR3 DNA: TGTGCCAGCAGCCAATTGGCCGAAAATTCACCCCTCCACTTT
CDR3 protein: CASSQLAENSPLHF

clone size: -
V gene: TRBV2
J gene: TRBJ2-1
D gene: TRBD2
CDR3 DNA: TGTGCCAGCAGGGCCGGGACTAGCGGTGGAAATGAGCAGTTCTTC
CDR3 protein: CASRAGTSGGNEQFF

clone size: -
V gene: TRBV28
J gene: TRBJ2-5
D gene: TRBD2
CDR3 DNA: TGTGCCACCACCGTTGCGGGAGGGCCGGCAGAGACCCAGTACTTC
CDR3 protein: CATTVAGGPAETQYF

clone size: -
V gene: TRBV27
J gene: TRBJ2-6
D gene: TRBD1
CDR3 DNA: TGTGCCAGCACAGGGGGCGCTGGGGCCAACGTCCTGACTTTC
CDR3 protein: CASTGGAGANVLTF

clone size: few
V gene: TRBV5-1
J gene: TRBJ2-7
D gene: -
CDR3 DNA: TGCGCCAGCAGCTTGGGGTGGGGGGACGCCTACGAGCAGTACTTC
CDR3 protein: CASSLGWGDAYEQYF

clone size: -
V gene: TRBV19
J gene: TRBJ2-7
D gene: TRBD2
CDR3 DNA: TGTGCCAGTAGTATTACTAGCGGGGGGTCCTACGAGCAGTACTTC
CDR3 protein: CASSITSGGSYEQYF

clone size: -
V gene: TRBV4-3
J gene: TRBJ2-7
D gene: TRBD2
CDR3 DNA: TGCGCCAGCAGCCGGGCAAGAGCGGGAGGGAGGCACGAGCAGTACTTC
CDR3 protein: CASSRARAGGRHEQYF

clone size: few
V gene: TRBV18
J gene: TRBJ1-2
D gene: -
CDR3 DNA: TGTGCCAGCTCACCCACACCTAACTATGGCTACACCTTC
CDR3 protein: CASSPTPNYGYTF

clone size: -
V gene: TRBV18
J gene: TRBJ1-2
D gene: -
CDR3 DNA: TGTGCCAGCTCACCAACACAGGGCCATGGCTACACCTTC
CDR3 protein: CASSPTQGHGYTF

clone size: -
V gene: TRBV9
J gene: TRBJ2-7
D gene: -
CDR3 DNA: TGTGCCAGCAGTTCCATCGGGGGGCCCCACGAGCAGTACTTC
CDR3 protein: CASSSIGGPHEQYF

clone size: once
V gene: TRBV18
J gene: TRBJ2-1
D gene: -
CDR3 DNA: TGTGCCAGCTCAGAATACAGCTACAATGAGCAGTTCTTC
CDR3 protein: CASSEYSYNEQFF

clone size: few
V gene: TRBV4-3
J gene: TRBJ1-1
D gene: -
CDR3 DNA: TGCGCCAGCAGCCAAACAAGGAGGGGCGGCACTGAAGCTTTCTTT
CDR3 protein: CASSQTRRGGTEAFF

clone size: -
V gene: TRBV9
J gene: TRBJ1-3
D gene: -
CDR3 DNA: TGTGCCAGCAGCGTAGATCAGGGCTCTGGAAACACCATATATTTT
CDR3 protein: CASSVDQGSGNTIYF

clone size: -
V gene: TRBV19
J gene: TRBJ2-3
D gene: -
CDR3 DNA: TGTGCCAGTAGTTCAAACGAGGGGGTGACGCAGTATTTT
CDR3 protein: CASSSNEGVTQYF

clone size: once
V gene: TRBV6-5
J gene: TRBJ1-6
D gene: TRBD1
CDR3 DNA: TGTGCCAGCAGGAGACCGACAGGGTATAATTCACCCCTCCACTTT
CDR3 protein: CASRRPTGYNSPLHF

clone size: few
V gene: TRBV12-5
J gene: TRBJ1-6
D gene: -
CDR3 DNA: TGTGCTAGTGGCCAGGGGAATTCACCCCTCCACTTT
CDR3 protein: CASGQGNSPLHF